This T cell receptor beta chain was recovered during a study of PD-1 blockade in mismatch repair-deficient tumors. Looking at the study overall: Patients had approximately 11 mismatch repair-deficient cancer types and were previously treated and progressing. Regarding the study as a whole: Tumor-resident clones, often absent from pretreatment blood, expanded after pembrolizumab and then contracted.

V was clipped by 3 bases and J by 2 bases; unmatched bases: 5. The CDR3 spans 16 residues. Germline V lookup: CDR1 SGHNT, CDR2 YENEEA. A note on this clone: The antigen remains undetermined.

The assay was immunoSEQ multiplex PCR, and TCRdb's table has in-frame clones only and misses some. The top ten hold approximately 4.7% of the sample, which has about 110,000 clones, more than 60% seen once. The specimen was peripheral blood, collected 60 to 65 weeks after starting pembrolizumab. This TCR was sampled from an adult with mismatch repair-deficient cancer. This chain connects TRBV11-3 to TRBJ2-3; 10 bases are shared with TRBD2. CDR3 nucleotide sequence: TGTGCCAGCAGCTTCCTAGCGGGAGTCAACACAGATACGCAGTATTTT. Protein product: CASSFLAGVNTDTQYF.